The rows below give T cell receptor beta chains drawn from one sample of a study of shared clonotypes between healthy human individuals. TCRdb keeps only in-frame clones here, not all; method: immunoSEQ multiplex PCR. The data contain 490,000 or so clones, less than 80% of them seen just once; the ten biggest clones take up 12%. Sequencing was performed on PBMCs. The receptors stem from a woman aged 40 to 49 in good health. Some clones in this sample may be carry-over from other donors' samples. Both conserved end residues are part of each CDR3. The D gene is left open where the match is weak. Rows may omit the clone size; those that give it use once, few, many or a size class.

cdr3_aa: CASSDGGRTQYF; cdr3_nt: TGTGCCAGCAGTGACGGCGGGAGGACGCAGTATTTT; j_call: TRBJ2-3; clone_size: few; v_call: TRBV2; d_call: TRBD2
cdr3_aa: CASSLAEGGFVAVHEQYF; cdr3_nt: TGCGCCAGCAGCTTGGCCGAAGGTGGGTTTGTGGCTGTCCACGAGCAGTACTTC; j_call: TRBJ2-7; clone_size: -; v_call: TRBV5-1; d_call: -
cdr3_aa: CASSLAGGSSSEQYF; cdr3_nt: TGTGCCAGCAGCTTAGCTGGGGGGTCGTCTAGCGAGCAGTACTTC; j_call: TRBJ2-7; clone_size: -; v_call: TRBV7-2; d_call: -
cdr3_aa: CASSPQISNTGELFF; cdr3_nt: TGCGCCAGCAGCCCCCAAATTTCGAACACCGGGGAGCTGTTTTTT; j_call: TRBJ2-2; clone_size: -; v_call: TRBV4-3; d_call: -
cdr3_aa: CASRQGTRPQHF; cdr3_nt: TGTGCCAGCAGACAGGGAACTCGGCCCCAGCACTTT; j_call: TRBJ1-5; clone_size: -; v_call: TRBV28; d_call: -
cdr3_aa: CASSIGEFSNEQFF; cdr3_nt: TGTGCCAGTAGTATAGGAGAGTTTAGCAATGAGCAGTTCTTC; j_call: TRBJ2-1; clone_size: -; v_call: TRBV19; d_call: -
cdr3_aa: CASSLPEAGRFYGYTF; cdr3_nt: TGTGCCAGCAGTCTTCCGGAGGCAGGGAGGTTCTATGGCTACACCTTC; j_call: TRBJ1-2; clone_size: few; v_call: TRBV28; d_call: -
cdr3_aa: CAISESRGIGSAEAFF; cdr3_nt: TGTGCCATCAGTGAGTCTCGGGGTATAGGTTCGGCTGAAGCTTTCTTT; j_call: TRBJ1-1; clone_size: many; v_call: TRBV10-3; d_call: -
cdr3_aa: CASSSTWSGGTYNEQFF; cdr3_nt: TGTGCCAGCAGCTCGACGTGGTCAGGAGGTACTTACAATGAGCAGTTCTTC; j_call: TRBJ2-1; clone_size: -; v_call: TRBV5-8; d_call: -
cdr3_aa: CASSLVHGNTEAFF; cdr3_nt: TGCGCCAGCAGCTTGGTCCACGGGAACACTGAAGCTTTCTTT; j_call: TRBJ1-1; clone_size: -; v_call: TRBV5-1; d_call: -
cdr3_aa: CASRTETYEQYF; cdr3_nt: TGTGCCAGCAGAACCGAGACCTACGAGCAGTACTTC; j_call: TRBJ2-7; clone_size: -; v_call: TRBV11-2; d_call: -
cdr3_aa: CASSLLGGETQYF; cdr3_nt: TGTGCCAGCAGCTTATTAGGTGGAGAGACCCAGTACTTC; j_call: TRBJ2-5; clone_size: -; v_call: TRBV7-2; d_call: -
cdr3_aa: CASRRSGPSTDTQYF; cdr3_nt: TGTGCCAGCAGACGAAGCGGGCCTAGCACAGATACGCAGTATTTT; j_call: TRBJ2-3; clone_size: -; v_call: TRBV2; d_call: -
cdr3_aa: CASSLDRGDTQYF; cdr3_nt: TGCGCCAGCAGCTTGGATCGAGGAGATACGCAGTATTTT; j_call: TRBJ2-3; clone_size: -; v_call: TRBV5-1; d_call: -
cdr3_aa: CASSPREGYEQYF; cdr3_nt: TGTGCCAGCAGCCCCCGGGAGGGGTACGAGCAGTACTTC; j_call: TRBJ2-7; clone_size: many; v_call: TRBV7-9; d_call: TRBD2
cdr3_aa: CASSESGGHEQYF; cdr3_nt: TGTGCCAGCAGTGAATCGGGAGGCCACGAGCAGTACTTC; j_call: TRBJ2-7; clone_size: -; v_call: TRBV6-1; d_call: TRBD2